The 18 T cell receptor beta chains below were found in one sample sequenced in a study of T cell changes during pregnancy in multiple sclerosis. This table comes from immunoSEQ multiplex PCR, and its TCRdb copy is limited to in-frame clones, with some not included. The data show tens of thousands of clones, with 80% to 95% seen just once and 1.5% to 2.5% held by the top ten. Sequenced here: peripheral blood, sampled in the second trimester of pregnancy. Every receptor here comes from a female donor with multiple sclerosis, enrolled in a pregnancy study.

The chain carries TRBV18 and TRBJ1-4; D unresolved. Germline V gene sequence: CDR1 KGHSH, CDR2 LQKENI. V lost 2 bases, J lost 8 bases, and 6 bases lay in between. This CDR3 has 12 amino acids. The CDR3 loop is CASSPFGEKLFF. For the CDR3, the DNA is TGTGCCAGCTCACCATTCGGGGAAAAACTGTTTTTT.

This clone has just one count. V gene TRBV11-1 combines with J gene TRBJ2-7; 7 positions agree with TRBD2. V trimming: 5 bases; J trimming: 6 bases; junction bases outside the gene matches: 10. In germline, CDR1 is SGHAT, CDR2 FQDESV (reference sequence). This CDR3 region has 14 residues. CDR3 in DNA: TGTGCCAGCAGCCCAACCGGCGGGAGTGGCGAGCAGTACTTC. Its translation: CASSPTGGSGEQYF.

The CDR3 coding sequence is TGCGCCAGCAGTCAATCGTGGGGACAGGGAGAAGCTTTCTTT. Amino acid sequence: CASSQSWGQGEAFF. The chain has TRBV23-1 and TRBJ1-1, with TRBD1 matching over 9 bases. TRBV23-1 is noted as an ORF with a role that remains uncertain. The CDR3 spans 14 residues. V trimming: 0 bases; J trimming: 8 bases; junction bases outside the gene matches: 4.

The chain links TRBV6-6 to TRBJ1-5; 8 bases align to TRBD1. J lost 3 bases, V lost 6 bases, and 7 bases had no gene match. CDR1 is MNHNY and CDR2 is SVGAGI in the germline V gene (reference sequence). The CDR3 is 15 amino acids. CDR3 loop: CASREDRALNQPQHF. CDR3 nucleotide sequence: TGTGCCAGCAGAGAGGACAGGGCCCTCAATCAGCCCCAGCATTTT.

The chain uses TRBV7-2 and TRBJ1-5; D is undetermined. V lost 5 bases and J 9 bases, leaving 14 bases between the germline ends. This CDR3 is built from 13 residues. CDR1 is SGHTA and CDR2 is FQGNSA in the germline V gene. The CDR3 nucleotides read TGTGCCAGCAGCGCAGAGCCGGGTCGGCCCCAGCATTTT. Amino acid sequence: CASSAEPGRPQHF.

This sequence joins TRBV7-6 and TRBJ2-2; 11 nucleotides agree with TRBD1. CDR1 and CDR2 from the germline V gene are SGHVS and FNYEAQ. The CDR3 runs 16 residues. J gave up 3 bases and V 4 bases, and 4 bases lay outside the gene matches. CDR3 residues: CASSSGTGGYTGELFF. Here the CDR3 DNA reads TGTGCCAGCAGCTCAGGGACAGGGGGATACACCGGGGAGCTGTTTTTT.

In this sample, this clone turned up once. The chain recombines TRBV7-2 with TRBJ2-7, with D tentatively TRBD1 (6 bases). The germline gives CDR1 SGHTA, CDR2 FQGNSA. CDR3 size: 18 residues. V was pared by 3 bases and J by 0 bases, with 21 bases between. CDR3 coding DNA: TGTGCCAGCAGCTTGAACTTCTTGCGGACAGCGAACTCCTACGAGCAGTACTTC. This sequence encodes CASSLNFLRTANSYEQYF.

J is TRBJ1-2 and V is TRBV19; tentatively, D is TRBD1 (6 bases). CDR1 and CDR2 (germline): LNHDA, SQIVND (reference sequence). Trimming shortened V by 6 bases and J by 4 bases, and 18 bases separated the two germline ends. The CDR3 totals 15 residues. CDR3 nucleotide sequence: TGTGCCAGTAGAGGGGAGGGGACGGACAGCTATGGCTACACCTTC. Its protein product is CASRGEGTDSYGYTF. The variable domain in full, with the rest retrieved from reference TRBV19 and TRBJ1-2, is DGGITQSPKYLFRKEGQNVTLSCEQNLNHDAMYWYRQDPGQGLRLIYYSQIVNDFQKGDIAEGYSVSREKKESFPLTVTSAQKNPTAFYLCASRGEGTDSYGYTFGSGTRLTVV.

About this clone itself: The junction and the germline gene differ at one end; a read error may be behind it. The chain employs TRBV18 and TRBJ1-6, with 8 nucleotides matching TRBD1. CDR3 length equals 15 residues. Looked up from germline, CDR1 is KGHSH and CDR2 is LQKENI. The chain's CDR3 is CASSSPRGRFSPLHF. In DNA, the CDR3 is TGTGCCAGCTCATCACCCAGGGGGCGCTTCTCACCCCTCCACTTT. The complete variable domain, with remaining parts taken from reference TRBV18 and TRBJ1-6, reads NAGVMQNPRHLVRRRGQEARLRCSPMKGHSHVYWYRQLPEEGLKFMVYLQKENIIDESGMPKERFSAEFPKEGPSILRIQQVVRGDSAAYFCASSSPRGRFSPLHFGNGTRLTVT.

This clone appeared a single time. CDR3 bases: TGCGCCAGCCGGGTGACAGAGAGCTCCTACAATGAGCAGTTCTTC. It codes for CASRVTESSYNEQFF. The rearrangement joins TRBV5-1 to TRBJ2-1; TRBD1 is a possible D gene (5 bases). V was shortened by 7 bases and J by 0 bases, with 14 bases between the two germline ends. This CDR3 has 15 amino acids. From germline, CDR1 is SGHRS and CDR2 YFSETQ.

This chain links TRBV5-1 with TRBJ2-5; 9 bases align to TRBD1. The trim removed 1 base at V and 5 bases at J, leaving 6 bases unmatched. Germline V gives CDR1 SGHRS, CDR2 YFSETQ. The CDR3 length is 15 residues. The chain's CDR3 is CASSLWGTGPETQYF. CDR3 coding DNA: TGCGCCAGCAGCTTGTGGGGGACAGGGCCGGAGACCCAGTACTTC.

The chain has TRBV5-1 and TRBJ1-4; D is perhaps TRBD1 (6 bases). The CDR3 has 15 amino acids. The germline gives CDR1 SGHRS, CDR2 YFSETQ. V lost 5 bases to trimming and J lost 8 bases, with 19 bases between them. CDR3 nucleotides: TGCGCCAGCAGATCGACCGGGACATTCGAGGAAAAACTGTTTTTT. Translating gives CASRSTGTFEEKLFF.

The V gene is TRBV30, the J gene TRBJ2-7; perhaps TRBD1 as D (5 bases). The CDR3 has 15 residues. The germline V gene encodes CDR1 GTSNPN and CDR2 SVGIG (reference sequence). V was cut by 4 bases and J by 6 bases, with 22 bases left in between. As DNA, the CDR3 is TGTGCCTGGACCGCGGTGGGTTGGCAGGGCGGCGAGCAGTACTTC. Protein product: CAWTAVGWQGGEQYF.

The chain employs TRBV6-1 and TRBJ1-1, with 9 bases lining up with TRBD1. Germline CDR1 is MNHNS and CDR2 is SASEGT. There are 15 residues in the CDR3. The V and J ends lost 7 bases and 3 bases, in that order; junction bases with no gene match: 9. CDR3 sequence reads: CASIQPGQGYTEAFF. Written as DNA, the CDR3 is TGTGCCAGCATTCAACCGGGACAGGGATACACTGAAGCTTTCTTT.

The gene calls are TRBV5-4 and TRBJ1-6; no definite D call. V lost 4 bases and J 11 bases, leaving 19 bases between the germline ends. The V gene's germline CDR1 is SGHNT and CDR2 YYREEE (reference sequence). The CDR3 runs to 15 residues. In DNA form, the CDR3 reads TGTGCCAGCAGCCGAGCGGAAAGTTACGGGACACCCCTCCACTTT. Translated: CASSRAESYGTPLHF.

The chain has TRBV19 and TRBJ2-1, with 13 bases identical to TRBD2. Trimming at V came to 5 bases and at J to 6 bases, leaving 7 bases not matched to a gene. The CDR3 has 16 residues. The germline V gene encodes CDR1 LNHDA and CDR2 SQIVND (reference sequence). CDR3 in DNA: TGTGCCAGTAGTTCCCTCGGACTAGCGGGAGTCAATGAGCAGTTCTTC. Encoded protein: CASSSLGLAGVNEQFF.

J is TRBJ2-5 and V is TRBV4-1; 12 bases line up with TRBD2. Germline CDR1 and CDR2: MGHRA and YSYEKL. With 1 base clipped from V and 3 bases from J, the junction kept 0 bases outside the gene matches. The CDR3 totals 15 residues. The CDR3 bases are TGCGCCAGCAGCCAAGGACTAGCGGGAGAAGAGACCCAGTACTTC. Its protein product is CASSQGLAGEETQYF.

This chain joins TRBV11-1 and TRBJ1-6, with D tentatively TRBD1 (6 bases). V was clipped by 1 base and J by 3 bases, with 7 bases between them. There are 15 residues in the CDR3. The germline V gene has CDR1 SGHAT and CDR2 FQDESV (reference sequence). The CDR3 protein is CASSLGGGYNSPLHF. Written as DNA, the CDR3 is TGTGCCAGCAGCTTAGGAGGGGGCTATAATTCACCCCTCCACTTT.